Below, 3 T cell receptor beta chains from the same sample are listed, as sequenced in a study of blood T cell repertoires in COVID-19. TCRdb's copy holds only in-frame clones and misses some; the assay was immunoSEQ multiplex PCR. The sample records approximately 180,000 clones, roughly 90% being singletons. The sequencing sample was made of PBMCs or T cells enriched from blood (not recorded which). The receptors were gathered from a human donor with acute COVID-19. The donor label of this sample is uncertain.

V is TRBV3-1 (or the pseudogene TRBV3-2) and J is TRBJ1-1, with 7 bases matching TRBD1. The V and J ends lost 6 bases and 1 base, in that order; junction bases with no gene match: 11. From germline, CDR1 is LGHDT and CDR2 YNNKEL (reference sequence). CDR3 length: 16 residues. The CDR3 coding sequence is TGTGCCAGCAGTACGAGACAGGGCTCTAGGAACACTGAAGCTTTCTTT. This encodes CASSTRQGSRNTEAFF.

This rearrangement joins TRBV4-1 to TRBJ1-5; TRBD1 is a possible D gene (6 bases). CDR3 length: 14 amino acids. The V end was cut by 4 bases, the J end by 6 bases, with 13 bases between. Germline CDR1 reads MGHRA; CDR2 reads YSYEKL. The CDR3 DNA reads TGCGCCAGCAGCCCCCCAGGGGTCACTCAGCCCCAGCATTTT. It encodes CASSPPGVTQPQHF.

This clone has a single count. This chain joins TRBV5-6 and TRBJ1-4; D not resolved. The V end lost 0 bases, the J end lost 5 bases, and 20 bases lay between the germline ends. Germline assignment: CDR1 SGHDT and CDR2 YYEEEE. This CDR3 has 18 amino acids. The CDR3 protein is CASSLARGPSVPNEKLFF. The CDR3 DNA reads TGTGCCAGCAGCTTGGCCAGAGGGCCGAGTGTCCCGAATGAAAAACTGTTTTTT.